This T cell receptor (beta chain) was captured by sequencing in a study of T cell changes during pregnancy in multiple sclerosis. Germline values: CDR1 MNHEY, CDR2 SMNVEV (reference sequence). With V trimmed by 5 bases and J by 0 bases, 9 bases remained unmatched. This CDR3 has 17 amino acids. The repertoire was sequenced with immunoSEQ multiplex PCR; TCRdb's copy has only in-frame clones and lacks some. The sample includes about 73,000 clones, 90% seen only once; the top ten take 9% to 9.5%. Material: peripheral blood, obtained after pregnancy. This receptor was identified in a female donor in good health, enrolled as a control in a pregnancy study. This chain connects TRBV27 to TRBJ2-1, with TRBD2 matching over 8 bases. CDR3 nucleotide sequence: TGTGCCAGCAGTAAACGACTAGCGCGCAACTCCTACAATGAGCAGTTCTTC. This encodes CASSKRLARNSYNEQFF.